The 25 T cell receptor beta chains reported below all come from one sample, sequenced in a study of blood T cell repertoires in COVID-19. The method was immunoSEQ multiplex PCR; TCRdb's version includes in-frame clones alone and lacks a portion of them. The data show more than 80,000 clones, about 82% seen once. The specimen sequenced was peripheral blood. Receptors were obtained from a man over 45 with active COVID-19.

The V call is TRBV11-2, the J call TRBJ2-2; TRBD2 is a possible D gene (5 bases). V lost 3 bases to trimming and J lost 8 bases, with 13 bases between them. Looked up from germline, CDR1 is SGHAT and CDR2 is FQNNGV. The CDR3 loop spans 14 amino acids. CDR3 residues: CASSLSGAAGELFF. The DNA for the CDR3 is TGTGCCAGCAGCTTGAGTGGAGCGGCTGGGGAGCTGTTTTTT.

The chain employs TRBV27 and TRBJ2-3, with D possibly matching TRBD2 (5 bases). The germline V gene has CDR1 MNHEY and CDR2 SMNVEV (reference sequence). CDR3 length equals 14 residues. Trimming removed 5 bases from V and 2 bases from J, with 11 bases in between. The CDR3 DNA is TGTGCCAGCAGTCCGCGTCGGGACACAGATACGCAGTATTTT. It codes for CASSPRRDTDTQYF.

Only one count was recorded for this clone. The genes are TRBV5-4 and TRBJ2-3; 13 positions agree with TRBD2. The J segment lost 1 base and the V segment lost 5 bases, leaving 4 bases of the junction unmatched. CDR3 length equals 16 residues. CDR1 and CDR2 (germline): SGHNT, YYREEE (reference sequence). The CDR3 loop reads CASRPGTSGGTDTQYF. CDR3 nucleotides: TGTGCCAGCAGACCCGGGACTAGCGGGGGCACAGATACGCAGTATTTT.

The chain combines TRBV28 with TRBJ1-5; perhaps TRBD1 as D (6 bases). V lost 7 bases and J lost 9, with 22 bases in between. This CDR3 is built from 15 residues. CDR1 and CDR2 from the germline V gene are MDHEN and SYDVKM. The CDR3 loop is CASIGDTRPGVPQHF. In nucleotides, the CDR3 is TGTGCCAGCATCGGGGACACAAGGCCCGGGGTGCCCCAGCATTTT.

Here the CDR3 DNA reads TGTGCCAGCAGCTTAGACCGGGCTGGAAACACCATATATTTT. Protein sequence: CASSLDRAGNTIYF. The V gene is TRBV11-2, the J gene TRBJ1-3; no firm D call. Germline values: CDR1 SGHAT, CDR2 FQNNGV. Trimming shortened V by 0 bases and J by 2 bases, and 5 bases separated the two germline ends. The CDR3 length is 14 residues.

This clone has a single count. In DNA, the CDR3 is TGTGCCATCAGTGACCCGGACAGGGCCGACACAGATACGCAGTATTTT. This encodes CAISDPDRADTDTQYF. This rearrangement joins TRBV10-3 to TRBJ2-3; 8 nucleotides agree with TRBD1. Germline CDR1 ENHRY, CDR2 SYGVKD. With 3 bases clipped from V and 2 bases from J, the junction kept 7 bases outside the gene matches. This CDR3 is built from 16 residues.

Here the CDR3 reads CAWNQGADYGYTF. DNA of the CDR3: TGTGCCTGGAACCAGGGGGCGGACTATGGCTACACCTTC. The chain is built from TRBV30 and TRBJ1-2; 8 positions match TRBD1. In germline, CDR1 is GTSNPN, CDR2 SVGIG (reference sequence). The CDR3 length is 13 residues. The J segment lost 3 bases and the V segment lost 4 bases, leaving 4 bases of the junction unmatched.

This clone was observed a few times. The rearrangement joins TRBV7-8 to TRBJ2-7, with D uncertain. Germline V gene lookup returns CDR1 SGHVS and CDR2 FQNEAQ. The CDR3 loop spans 12 amino acids. V was shortened by 2 bases and J by 6 bases, with 8 bases between the two germline ends. The CDR3 region has the DNA TGTGCCAGCAGCTTAAACTTTGGCGAGCAGTACTTC. This codes for CASSLNFGEQYF.

This chain joins TRBV7-2 and TRBJ1-2, with TRBD1 matching over 7 bases. With 2 bases clipped from V and 6 bases from J, the junction kept 9 bases outside the gene matches. Germline values: CDR1 SGHTA, CDR2 FQGNSA. The CDR3 sequence is 15 residues long. CDR3 sequence: CASSLQSGQDNGYTF. The DNA of the CDR3 is TGTGCCAGCAGCTTACAATCCGGACAGGATAATGGCTACACCTTC. The complete variable domain, with remaining parts taken from reference TRBV7-2 and TRBJ1-2, reads GAGVSQSPSNKVTEKGKDVELRCDPISGHTALYWYRQSLGQGLEFLIYFQGNSAPDKSGLPSDRFSAERTGGSVSTLTIQRTQQEDSAVYLCASSLQSGQDNGYTFGSGTRLTVV.

V gene TRBV2 combines with J gene TRBJ1-2; D may be TRBD1 (6 bases). Germline V gene data show CDR1 as SNHLY and CDR2 as FYNNEI. This CDR3 region has 14 residues. V lost 7 bases and J lost 8, with 20 bases in between. For the CDR3, the DNA is TGTGCCAGCAAGAGCAGGGAAGGGGGATGGGGCTACACCTTC. The encoded protein is CASKSREGGWGYTF.

This rearrangement joins TRBV12-1 to TRBJ2-3; TRBD2 is the table's D call, not checked against the DNA. TRBV12-1 is tagged as a pseudogene. This CDR3 region has 14 residues. The CDR3 is CASSFPEREGTQYF. The CDR3 nucleotides read TGTGCCAGCAGCTTTCCCGAGAGGGAGGGTACGCAGTATTTT.

J is TRBJ1-2 and V is TRBV27; D gene ambiguous. The CDR3 extends over 15 amino acids. Trimming took 5 bases from V and 4 from J, leaving 17 bases between them. CDR1 MNHEY and CDR2 SMNVEV come from the germline V gene (reference sequence). The chain's CDR3 is CASSPLRRGIYGYTF. The CDR3 DNA sequence: TGTGCCAGCAGTCCCCTCCGGCGGGGTATCTATGGCTACACCTTC.

V gene TRBV5-4 combines with J gene TRBJ1-2; the match to TRBD1 covers 7 bases. The CDR3 sequence is 15 residues long. The V and J ends lost 4 bases and 5 bases, in that order; junction bases with no gene match: 11. Germline values: CDR1 SGHNT, CDR2 YYREEE (reference sequence). CDR3 protein: CASSPRLGGQYGYTF. CDR3 bases: TGTGCCAGCAGCCCCCGTTTAGGGGGACAGTATGGCTACACCTTC.

The genes are TRBV5-6 and TRBJ2-3; 8 bases align to TRBD2. Germline CDR1 is SGHDT and CDR2 is YYEEEE. The CDR3 consists of 16 residues. Trimming at V came to 0 bases and at J to 1 base, leaving 4 bases not matched to a gene. In nucleotides, the CDR3 is TGTGCCAGCAGCTTGGAACTAGCGGCCCGCACAGATACGCAGTATTTT. Its translation is CASSLELAARTDTQYF.

The chain has TRBV24-1 and TRBJ1-1; no clear D gene. Trimming removed 0 bases at V and 6 bases at J, with 16 bases between. The CDR3 has 16 amino acids. The germline V gene encodes CDR1 KGHDR and CDR2 SFDVKD. DNA of the CDR3: TGTGCCACCAGTGATTTGCAGCGGATAGTAGATTCTGAAGCTTTCTTT. Translating gives CATSDLQRIVDSEAFF.

This chain connects TRBV27 to TRBJ1-1; D possibly corresponds to TRBD1 (6 bases). Trimming cost V 2 bases and J 1 base, with 11 bases left between them. The CDR3 loop spans 15 amino acids. Germline V CDR1 and CDR2: MNHEY, SMNVEV (reference sequence). CDR3 DNA: TGTGCCAGCAGTTTACCCGGGACATCGAACACTGAAGCTTTCTTT. Translating gives CASSLPGTSNTEAFF.

The rearrangement joins TRBV6-1 to TRBJ2-5, with 14 bases aligning to TRBD2. CDR3 size: 16 residues. CDR1 and CDR2 from the germline V gene are MNHNS and SASEGT. V shed 2 bases and J 4 bases; nucleotides not matched to a gene: 3. The CDR3 region has the DNA TGTGCCAGCAGTGAAATAGGACTAGCGGGGGGAGAGACCCAGTACTTC. It translates to CASSEIGLAGGETQYF.

The chain has TRBV6-2 or TRBV6-3 and TRBJ2-7; 10 nucleotides match TRBD2. The CDR3 is made up of 16 amino acids. V was pared by 3 bases and J by 0 bases, with 5 bases of the junction left unmatched. The germline CDR1 and CDR2 sequences are MNHEY and SVGEGT. CDR3 protein: CASSYRSGRASYEQYF. CDR3 coding DNA: TGTGCCAGCAGTTATAGGAGCGGGAGGGCCTCCTACGAGCAGTACTTC.

This clone appeared once. This rearrangement joins TRBV7-8 to TRBJ2-2, with 13 nucleotides matching TRBD2. Trimming removed 5 bases from V and 7 bases from J; junction bases left unmatched: 13. The CDR3 covers 18 residues. Germline V CDR1 and CDR2: SGHVS, FQNEAQ. The CDR3 bases are TGTGCCAGCAGCCTGATTACTAGCGGGGGGGCGACGATCGGGGAGCTGTTTTTT. It is translated as CASSLITSGGATIGELFF. Based on the CDR3 plus reference TRBV7-8 and TRBJ2-2, the full variable domain is GAGVSQSPRYKVAKRGQDVALRCDPISGHVSLFWYQQALGQGPEFLTYFQNEAQLDKSGLPSDRFFAERPEGSVSTLKIQRTQQEDSAVYLCASSLITSGGATIGELFFGEGSRLTVL.

The V call is TRBV9, the J call TRBJ2-2, with D unresolved. The CDR3 is made up of 16 amino acids. CDR1 and CDR2 from the germline V gene are SGDLS and YYNGEE. V dropped 0 bases and J dropped 5 bases, with 14 bases sitting between them. The CDR3 nucleotides read TGTGCCAGCAGCGTAGATCCTCACTTGATGACCGGGGAGCTGTTTTTT. It codes for CASSVDPHLMTGELFF.

The chain joins TRBV7-2 to TRBJ1-4; 10 bases map to TRBD1. The CDR3 is 13 amino acids. Germline loops: CDR1 SGHTA, CDR2 FQGNSA. J was trimmed by 7 bases and V by 5 bases; bases with no gene match: 1. CDR3 DNA: TGTGCCAGCAGCAGGGACAGGGGTGAAAAACTGTTTTTT. Protein sequence: CASSRDRGEKLFF.

This rearrangement joins TRBV27 to TRBJ2-3; 7 bases line up with TRBD2. Germline V gene lookup returns CDR1 MNHEY and CDR2 SMNVEV (reference sequence). The CDR3 loop spans 18 amino acids. Trimming took 5 bases from V and 2 from J; bases not matched to a gene: 16. CDR3 region: CASSPPPSSGELTDTQYF. As DNA, the CDR3 is TGTGCCAGCAGTCCGCCCCCTTCGAGCGGGGAACTCACAGATACGCAGTATTTT.

The J gene is TRBJ2-2, the V gene TRBV7-2; D is undetermined. With 0 bases removed from V and 2 bases from J, the gap between germline ends came to 7 bases. Looked up from germline, CDR1 is SGHTA and CDR2 is FQGNSA. The CDR3 is 15 residues long. The CDR3 DNA reads TGTGCCAGCAGCTTAGCAGTCCTAAACACCGGGGAGCTGTTTTTT. This codes for CASSLAVLNTGELFF.

This rearrangement joins TRBV18 to TRBJ1-2; 9 bases fit TRBD1. The J segment lost 6 bases and the V segment lost 3 bases, leaving 5 bases of the junction unmatched. CDR3 length: 14 residues. Germline V lookup: CDR1 KGHSH, CDR2 LQKENI. This CDR3 is CASSPGDRADGYTF. CDR3 coding DNA: TGTGCCAGCTCACCCGGGGACAGGGCGGATGGCTACACCTTC.

The chain employs TRBV6-5 and TRBJ2-7; 7 bases are a match to TRBD1. V shed 5 bases and J 2 bases; nucleotides not matched to a gene: 6. The CDR3 loop spans 14 amino acids. Germline V gene sequence: CDR1 MNHEY, CDR2 SVGAGI. The DNA for the CDR3 is TGTGCCAGCAGTCCTAGGGGACAGACCTACGAGCAGTACTTC. Protein: CASSPRGQTYEQYF.